This entry concerns a single TCR beta chain. Antigen: not known. This sample is part of a study of cytomegalovirus exposure and HLA in healthy donors. Amplification used 60 Vbeta primers and 13 Jbeta primers. Libraries were prepared by immunoSEQ multiplex PCR; TCRdb keeps only in-frame clonotypes and omits some of them. The table includes 100,000 to 120,000 clones, roughly 80% detected once. Study conclusions and caveats: The majority of TCR sequences were rare, yet some public TCRs appeared in many donors.

At collection, donors were nominally healthy, but unrecorded immune exposures were probable. Trimming removed 0 bases from V and 2 bases from J; junction bases left unmatched: 8. The CDR3 length is 18 residues. Germline CDR1 MNHEY, CDR2 SMNVEV (reference sequence). This TCR came from a man aged 30-40 years in good health and CMV-seropositive. This chain connects TRBV27 to TRBJ2-2, with 8 bases that match TRBD2. Sequencing input: PBMCs. The CDR3 is CASSLSWSRTSNTGELFF. The CDR3 nucleotides read TGTGCCAGCAGTTTATCGTGGTCTCGGACTAGCAACACCGGGGAGCTGTTTTTT.